A selection of T cell receptor beta chains follows, all from one sample in a study of cytomegalovirus exposure and HLA in healthy donors. Assay used: immunoSEQ multiplex PCR; TCRdb lists only in-frame clones, some missing. The table has 150,000 to 200,000 clones, more than 75% seen once; the top ten hold less than 9.5%. Sequencing was carried out using PBMCs. All receptors derive from a man aged 25-45 years in good health and CMV-seropositive. The CDR3 runs from the conserved cysteine through the conserved F or W. The D gene is left open where the match is weak. The size of a clone is reported for some rows only, either as once, few or many, or as a class for expanded clones.

J | D | V | size | CDR3 | DNA
TRBJ2-7 | TRBD2 | TRBV9 | NA | CASSVGGLQSYEQYF | TGTGCCAGCAGCGTAGGGGGACTACAATCCTACGAGCAGTACTTC
TRBJ2-2 | NA | TRBV7-2 | NA | CASSLIHVGGTGELFF | TGTGCCAGCAGCTTAATTCACGTGGGGGGCACCGGGGAGCTGTTTTTT
TRBJ2-7 | TRBD2 | TRBV6-5 | NA | CASTDSGGTYEQYF | TGTGCCAGCACCGATTCGGGGGGGACCTACGAGCAGTACTTC
TRBJ2-1 | NA | TRBV7-2 | NA | CASSFASGYDEQFF | TGTGCCAGCAGCTTCGCCAGCGGTTACGATGAGCAGTTCTTC
TRBJ1-1 | TRBD1 | TRBV5-1 | NA | CASSSNAGTGSSQAFF | TGCGCCAGCAGCTCCAATGCCGGGACAGGTTCCTCCCAAGCTTTCTTT
TRBJ2-1 | TRBD2 | TRBV7-2 | NA | CASSLGLAGVNEQFF | TGTGCCAGCAGCTTAGGACTAGCGGGGGTCAATGAGCAGTTCTTC
TRBJ1-4 | NA | TRBV7-6 | NA | CASSPQHEAYEKLFF | TGTGCCAGCAGCCCGCAACACGAGGCGTATGAAAAACTGTTTTTT
TRBJ1-5 | TRBD1 | TRBV28 | few | CASSLGPGGPPQHF | TGTGCCAGCAGTTTGGGGCCAGGGGGTCCGCCCCAGCATTTT
TRBJ1-5 | TRBD1 | TRBV4-1 | NA | CASSPRQGGNQPQHF | TGCGCCAGCAGCCCCCGACAGGGGGGAAATCAGCCCCAGCATTTT
TRBJ1-3 | NA | TRBV11-2 | once | CASSLGQSSGNTIYF | TGTGCCAGCAGCTTAGGACAGAGCTCTGGAAACACCATATATTTT
TRBJ1-2 | NA | TRBV29-1 | NA | CSVEEGVAGGSYGYTF | TGCAGCGTTGAAGAGGGCGTGGCGGGGGGCTCCTATGGCTACACCTTC
TRBJ1-5 | NA | TRBV19 | once | CASSANQPQHF | TGTGCCAGTAGTGCGAATCAGCCCCAGCATTTT
TRBJ2-4 | TRBD2 | TRBV9 | NA | CASSVEGGNRNIQYF | TGTGCCAGCAGCGTAGAGGGAGGGAATAGAAACATTCAGTACTTC
TRBJ1-1 | NA | TRBV15 | once | CATSTSFTEAFF | TGTGCCACCAGCACCTCTTTCACTGAAGCTTTCTTT
TRBJ2-1 | TRBD2 | TRBV7-2 | NA | CASSLRAGENNEQFF | TGTGCCAGCAGCTTACGAGCGGGGGAAAACAATGAGCAGTTCTTC
TRBJ1-4 | NA | TRBV6-5 | NA | CASREGRTNEKLFF | TGTGCCAGCAGGGAGGGACGGACTAATGAAAAACTGTTTTTT
TRBJ1-6 | NA | TRBV2 | NA | CASRRQSFNSPLHF | TGTGCCAGCAGAAGACAGTCTTTTAATTCACCCCTCCACTTT
TRBJ2-1 | TRBD2 | TRBV11-3 | NA | CASSRAGGRSNEQFF | TGTGCCAGCAGCCGTGCGGGGGGGCGGTCCAATGAGCAGTTCTTC
TRBJ1-5 | NA | TRBV5-6 | NA | CASSLRAGGQPQHF | TGTGCCAGCAGCTTGAGGGCGGGGGGTCAGCCCCAGCATTTT
TRBJ2-7 | NA | TRBV4-1 | NA | CASSQFSLEARSSYEQYF | TGCGCCAGCAGCCAATTTTCTTTGGAGGCGAGGAGCTCCTACGAGCAGTACTTC
TRBJ1-5 | NA | TRBV2 | NA | CASRATWYQPQHF | TGTGCCAGCAGAGCCACTTGGTATCAGCCCCAGCATTTT
TRBJ2-6 | NA | TRBV11-2 | NA | CAVRRFGASGANVLTF | TGTGCCGTCCGCCGCTTCGGGGCCTCTGGGGCCAACGTCCTGACTTTC
TRBJ2-7 | TRBD1 | TRBV27 | NA | CASSLSRTGEVLLGRDYEQYF | TGTGCCAGCAGTTTATCGAGGACAGGGGAAGTGCTTTTAGGTCGGGACTACGAGCAGTACTTC
TRBJ1-2 | NA | TRBV25-1 | few | CASSERSDYGYTF | TGTGCCAGCAGTGAAAGGTCGGACTATGGCTACACCTTC
TRBJ2-1 | NA | TRBV9 | NA | CASSLPGSYNEQFF | TGTGCCAGCAGCCTACCCGGATCCTACAATGAGCAGTTCTTC
TRBJ2-3 | TRBD1 | TRBV7-6 | once | CASGSSQGATDTQYF | TGTGCCAGCGGTTCCTCTCAGGGGGCAACAGATACGCAGTATTTT
TRBJ2-1 | NA | TRBV27 | NA | CASSSLETQNEQFF | TGTGCCAGCAGTTCCCTAGAAACCCAAAATGAGCAGTTCTTC
TRBJ1-5 | NA | TRBV4-1 | few | CASSRQEVGEPQHF | TGCGCCAGCAGCCGACAGGAGGTGGGTGAGCCCCAGCATTTT
TRBJ2-7 | NA | TRBV30 | NA | CAWTTARHPYEQYF | TGTGCCTGGACGACAGCACGCCACCCGTACGAGCAGTACTTC
TRBJ1-2 | NA | TRBV15 | NA | CATSQSMGGGYTF | TGTGCCACCAGTCAGTCAATGGGTGGAGGCTACACCTTC
TRBJ2-1 | NA | TRBV6-5 | NA | CASRPRVYNEQFF | TGTGCCAGCAGGCCCAGGGTCTACAATGAGCAGTTCTTC
TRBJ1-1 | NA | TRBV7-2 | NA | CASSLAGAYGVNTEAFF | TGTGCCAGCAGCTTAGCGGGGGCTTACGGAGTAAACACTGAAGCTTTCTTT
TRBJ1-3 | NA | TRBV5-4 | NA | CASSLGGTAVFGNTIYF | TGTGCCAGCAGCTTGGGGGGGACCGCAGTGTTTGGAAACACCATATATTTT
TRBJ2-7 | NA | TRBV6-5 | NA | CASKTSVTYEQYF | TGTGCCAGCAAAACCTCTGTCACCTACGAGCAGTACTTC
TRBJ1-2 | NA | TRBV6-6 | NA | CASSSQNNYGYTF | TGTGCCAGCAGTTCGCAGAACAACTATGGCTACACCTTC
TRBJ1-1 | NA | TRBV14 | NA | CASSQLLNTEAFF | TGTGCCAGCAGCCAACTACTGAACACTGAAGCTTTCTTT
TRBJ2-2 | NA | TRBV5-1 | NA | CASSRDLNTGELFF | TGCGCCAGCAGCCGGGACCTGAACACCGGGGAGCTGTTTTTT
TRBJ2-2 | NA | TRBV16 | NA | CASSEAPGELFF | TGTGCCAGCTCGGAGGCCCCCGGGGAGCTGTTTTTT
TRBJ2-7 | NA | TRBV27 | NA | CASSLPRGEQYF | TGTGCCAGCAGTCTTCCCAGGGGCGAGCAGTACTTC
TRBJ2-1 | NA | TRBV7-3 | NA | CASSLTSLRRDEQFF | TGTGCCAGCAGCTTAACTTCCCTTAGGAGGGATGAGCAGTTCTTC
TRBJ1-2 | NA | TRBV11-3 | few | CASSLDPAGSRGYTF | TGTGCCAGCAGCTTAGATCCGGCAGGAAGTCGTGGCTACACCTTC
TRBJ2-2 | NA | TRBV27 | NA | CASSRRLREVRLRNTGELFF | TGTGCCAGCAGTCGTCGCTTGCGAGAGGTTCGGCTAAGGAACACCGGGGAGCTGTTTTTT
TRBJ1-1 | NA | TRBV9 | NA | CASSSNLGTEAFF | TGTGCCAGCAGCTCGAACTTAGGGACTGAAGCTTTCTTT
TRBJ1-1 | TRBD1 | TRBV5-1 | NA | CASSSEQGANTEAFF | TGCGCCAGCAGCTCCGAACAGGGGGCCAACACTGAAGCTTTCTTT
TRBJ2-2 | NA | TRBV7-2 | NA | CASEKGLHTGELFF | TGTGCCAGCGAAAAGGGGCTCCACACCGGGGAGCTGTTTTTT
TRBJ1-1 | NA | TRBV2 | once | CASTQDRHTEAFF | TGTGCCAGCACCCAGGACAGACACACTGAAGCTTTCTTT
TRBJ2-1 | TRBD2 | TRBV9 | NA | CASSPGVAGANEQFF | TGTGCCAGCAGCCCCGGGGTAGCGGGGGCGAATGAGCAGTTCTTC
TRBJ1-1 | NA | TRBV4-3 | NA | CASSLRGWGTEAFF | TGCGCCAGCAGCCTACGGGGTTGGGGAACTGAAGCTTTCTTT
TRBJ2-3 | NA | TRBV19 | NA | CASSIVDGGTDTQYF | TGTGCCAGTAGTATTGTGGACGGAGGCACAGATACGCAGTATTTT
TRBJ1-4 | NA | TRBV30 | NA | CAIGGLNEKLFF | TGTGCCATTGGGGGGCTTAATGAAAAACTGTTTTTT
TRBJ1-5 | NA | TRBV18 | NA | CASSPRWDSNQPQHF | TGTGCCAGCTCACCAAGGTGGGATAGCAATCAGCCCCAGCATTTT
TRBJ2-5 | TRBD1 | TRBV5-6 | NA | CASSPDRGEETQYF | TGTGCCAGCAGCCCCGACAGGGGGGAAGAGACCCAGTACTTC
TRBJ1-2 | TRBD1 | TRBV5-6 | NA | CASSGDRGQANYGYTF | TGTGCCAGCTCTGGGGACAGGGGGCAAGCTAACTATGGCTACACCTTC
TRBJ1-1 | TRBD1 | TRBV10-3 | NA | CAIGQGATEAFF | TGTGCCATTGGACAGGGGGCTACTGAAGCTTTCTTT
TRBJ2-3 | TRBD1 | TRBV7-3 | NA | CASSFPGQGATDTQYF | TGTGCCAGCAGCTTCCCGGGACAGGGGGCGACAGATACGCAGTATTTT
TRBJ2-2 | NA | TRBV5-1 | NA | CASSFTVPFTGELFF | TGCGCCAGCAGCTTTACAGTTCCCTTCACCGGGGAGCTGTTTTTT
TRBJ2-2 | NA | TRBV7-6 | NA | CASSLAGGTGELFF | TGTGCCAGCAGCTTAGCCGGCGGTACCGGGGAGCTGTTTTTT
TRBJ2-3 | NA | TRBV2 | NA | CASSEGEGTDTQYF | TGTGCCAGCAGTGAGGGGGAAGGAACAGATACGCAGTATTTT
TRBJ2-1 | NA | TRBV9 | NA | CASSVGYNEQFF | TGTGCCAGCAGCGTAGGGTACAATGAGCAGTTCTTC
TRBJ2-7 | NA | TRBV6-5 | NA | CASRVYEQYF | TGTGCCAGCAGGGTATACGAGCAGTACTTC